This passage covers 27 T cell receptor beta chains from one sample sequenced in a study of CXCR3-negative and CXCR3-positive naive CD8 T cells. Study outcomes and limitations: In CXCR3-positive naive cells, the TRB CDR3s were more hydrophobic than in CXCR3-negative naive cells.

5' RACE with UMI labels generated the TRB cDNA libraries. TCRdb reanalyzed the 5' RACE reads, giving one entry per CDR3 protein sequence and no DNA. The table lists some 60,000 distinct CDR3 sequences, with roughly 0.5% in the top ten. Their specific antigens are unknown. The sample consisted of naive CXCR3+ CD8+ T cells from blood. Subset reported: CD45RO-CCR7+CD27+CD95- naive CD8+ T cells expressing CXCR3 (TNR3+). Receptor source: a human donor in good health. Some clones in this sample may be carry-over from other donors' samples.

The chain employs TRBV28 and TRBJ2-7; no DNA is available, so the TRBD1 call from TCRdb remains unchecked. The CDR3 consists of 14 residues. The germline V gene encodes CDR1 MDHEN and CDR2 SYDVKM. The CDR3 loop is CASSFDRERYEQYF.

The chain combines TRBV28 with TRBJ2-3; TCRdb designates TRBD2, a call that cannot be tested without DNA. This CDR3 region has 16 residues. Germline V gene data show CDR1 as MDHEN and CDR2 as SYDVKM. The CDR3 here is CASSELASGFTDTQYF.

The V and J genes are TRBV7-9 and TRBJ2-1; TCRdb lists TRBD1, though no DNA is available to test this call. In germline, CDR1 is SEHNR, CDR2 FQNEAQ (reference sequence). This CDR3 has 14 residues. The CDR3 spells CASSYPPTGNEQFF. The variable domain in full, with the rest retrieved from reference TRBV7-9 and TRBJ2-1, is DTGVSQNPRHKITKRGQNVTFRCDPISEHNRLYWYRQTLGQGPEFLTYFQNEAQLEKSRLLSDRFSAERPKGSFSTLEIQRTEQGDSAMYLCASSYPPTGNEQFFGPGTRLTVL.

This chain joins TRBV7-9 and TRBJ2-1; TCRdb's D call, TRBD1, is unchecked because there is no DNA. The CDR3 covers 15 residues. The germline V gene has CDR1 SEHNR and CDR2 FQNEAQ (reference sequence). The CDR3 sequence: CASSLRTAFFNEQFF.

The chain links TRBV20-1 to TRBJ1-1; TCRdb selects TRBD1, and the lack of DNA leaves this call unchecked. CDR3 length: 14 residues. The V gene's germline CDR1 is DFQATT and CDR2 SNEGSKA (reference sequence). CDR3 sequence: CSARVPGKNTEAFF.

The chain recombines TRBV4-1 with TRBJ2-5; TCRdb lists TRBD1, though no DNA is available to test this call. CDR3 length equals 14 residues. Germline values: CDR1 MGHRA, CDR2 YSYEKL. CDR3 in amino acids: CASSHTPVGETQYF.

V gene TRBV20-1 combines with J gene TRBJ1-1. The germline gives CDR1 DFQATT, CDR2 SNEGSKA (reference sequence). The CDR3 loop spans 11 amino acids. CDR3 sequence: CSATEDTEAFF.

V is TRBV29-1 and J is TRBJ2-7. The CDR3 spans 11 residues. Germline CDR1 reads SQVTM; CDR2 reads ANQGSEA. The chain's CDR3 is CSVHRDYEQYF.

This rearrangement joins TRBV6-2 or TRBV6-3 to TRBJ2-1; no DNA is available, so the TRBD1 call from TCRdb remains unchecked. Germline values: CDR1 MNHEY, CDR2 SVGEGT. This CDR3 is 15 amino acids long. The CDR3 reads CASSKYRGSLNEQFF.

This chain connects TRBV12-3 or TRBV12-4 to TRBJ2-2; TCRdb outputs TRBD1, but without DNA this stays unchecked. CDR3 length: 16 residues. The CDR3 loop is CASSFGAIGYTGELFF.

The CDR3 reads CASSQDGVVGGGKLFF. This sequence joins TRBV4-3 and TRBJ1-4. The CDR3 is 16 residues long. Per the germline V gene, CDR1 is LGHNA and CDR2 is YSLEER.

The J gene is TRBJ2-1, the V gene TRBV20-1; TCRdb designates TRBD2, a call that cannot be tested without DNA. Germline V gives CDR1 DFQATT, CDR2 SNEGSKA (reference sequence). CDR3 length: 17 amino acids. CDR3 loop: CSARDRASGGPYNEQFF.

The CDR3 protein is CASCPSPPLAPVGGPDTQYF. The chain carries TRBV12-3 or TRBV12-4 and TRBJ2-3; TCRdb's D call of TRBD1 is untestable without DNA. The CDR3 is made up of 20 amino acids.

This clonotype ranks as medium-sized (0.01 to 0.1%) in terms of frequency. This chain links TRBV12-2 with TRBJ1-1; as DNA is missing, the TRBD1 call by TCRdb cannot be tested. TRBV12-2 is noted as a pseudogene. This CDR3 contains 17 residues. CDR3 amino acids: CASRLEMRSRWNTEAFF.

The chain uses TRBV29-1 and TRBJ2-3. This CDR3 region has 15 residues. Germline loops: CDR1 SQVTM, CDR2 ANQGSEA. CDR3 in amino acids: CSVDRPFTSTDTQYF.

The CDR3 protein is CASSLDSSGELFF. V and J are TRBV11-2 and TRBJ2-2. The CDR3 totals 13 residues. The germline V gene has CDR1 SGHAT and CDR2 FQNNGV.

The V call is TRBV4-3, the J call TRBJ2-7; TCRdb's D gene call, TRBD2, goes unchecked for lack of DNA. The CDR3 is 15 amino acids. Germline lookup yields CDR1 LGHNA and CDR2 YSLEER. CDR3 protein: CASSQGGDWPHEQCF.

The rearrangement joins TRBV5-1 to TRBJ2-7; TCRdb's D call of TRBD1 is untestable without DNA. In germline, CDR1 is SGHRS, CDR2 YFSETQ. This CDR3 contains 15 residues. This CDR3 is CASSLGTGGSYEQYF. Based on the CDR3 plus reference TRBV5-1 and TRBJ2-7, the full variable domain is KAGVTQTPRYLIKTRGQQVTLSCSPISGHRSVSWYQQTPGQGLQFLFEYFSETQRNKGNFPGRFSGRQFSNSRSEMNVSTLELGDSALYLCASSLGTGGSYEQYFGPGTRLTVT.

This chain links TRBV4-1 with TRBJ2-3; the D call of TRBD1 rests on TCRdb alone, since no DNA is present to check it. Germline-derived CDR1 and CDR2 are MGHRA and YSYEKL. The CDR3 totals 15 residues. CDR3 region: CASSQEGAITDTQYF.

The rearrangement joins TRBV10-3 to TRBJ2-5. The CDR3 is 14 amino acids. Germline CDR1 is ENHRY and CDR2 is SYGVKD. CDR3 region: CAIGESQVRETQYF.

The J gene is TRBJ2-5, the V gene TRBV9; the TRBD1 assignment by TCRdb is unverifiable without DNA. From germline, CDR1 is SGDLS and CDR2 YYNGEE. The CDR3 is 18 residues long. The CDR3 sequence: CASQQAETDREVQETQYF.

This sequence joins TRBV7-2 and TRBJ2-1; TCRdb selects TRBD1, and the lack of DNA leaves this call unchecked. Germline loops: CDR1 SGHTA, CDR2 FQGNSA. The CDR3 consists of 15 residues. CDR3: CASTPGATHALLFFF.

The rearrangement uses TRBV5-6 and TRBJ1-1; TCRdb's D call, TRBD1, is unchecked because there is no DNA. This CDR3 has 18 amino acids. CDR1 and CDR2 (germline): SGHDT, YYEEEE. CDR3 residues: CASSLAGANLIMNTEAFF. The full variable domain, in which reference TRBV5-6 and TRBJ1-1 provide the parts outside the CDR3, is DAGVTQSPTHLIKTRGQQVTLRCSPKSGHDTVSWYQQALGQGPQFIFQYYEEEERQRGNFPDRFSGHQFPNYSSELNVNALLLGDSALYLCASSLAGANLIMNTEAFFGQGTRLTVV.

The genes are TRBV20-1 and TRBJ1-2; TCRdb proposes TRBD1, but this gene call is untestable without DNA. This CDR3 is built from 15 residues. Germline V gives CDR1 DFQATT, CDR2 SNEGSKA (reference sequence). This CDR3 is CSARFPGGSNYGYTF.

The gene calls are TRBV4-3 and TRBJ2-1. The V gene's germline CDR1 is LGHNA and CDR2 YSLEER. The CDR3 extends over 16 amino acids. CDR3 in amino acids: CASRPSTGSSYNEQFF.

CDR3 loop: CSVESQETDTQYF. The chain has TRBV29-1 and TRBJ2-3; TCRdb picks TRBD1, but there is no DNA to check that call. The CDR3 is 13 amino acids. Germline V gene lookup returns CDR1 SQVTM and CDR2 ANQGSEA.

The chain is built from TRBV6-2 or TRBV6-3 and TRBJ2-2. The CDR3 loop spans 13 amino acids. Germline-derived CDR1 and CDR2 are MNHEY and SVGEGT. The CDR3: CASSYVRTGELFF.